This T cell receptor beta chain was sequenced in a study of regulatory dendritic cells for organ transplantation. This clone was counted a few times. CDR1 SGHNT and CDR2 YYREEE come from the germline V gene (reference sequence). This CDR3 contains 14 residues. The V gene lost 0 bases and the J gene lost 4 bases, with 10 bases spanning the gap. Profiled with immunoSEQ multiplex PCR; TCRdb holds only in-frame clones, not every one. The sample yields fewer than 40,000 clones, over 80% seen once. The clonotype originates from a human donor in good health. This rearrangement joins TRBV5-4 to TRBJ1-1; a weak D match, TRBD1 (5 bases). Sample: naive CD8+ T cells from blood. The subset here: CD45RA+ naive T cells. DNA for the CDR3: TGTGCCAGCAGCTTGGATCAGGGATTCACTGAAGCTTTCTTT. As protein: CASSLDQGFTEAFF.